A selection of T cell receptor beta chains follows, all from one sample in a study of graft-versus-host responses after intestinal transplantation. Clones were sequenced by immunoSEQ multiplex PCR, and TCRdb holds only the in-frame ones, with some missing. The sample comprises tens of thousands of clones, 85% to 95% of which are singletons, and around 0.25% rests with the top ten. These receptors have no known antigen. This sample comprised unstimulated CD8+ T cells sorted from spleen or lymph node cells, obtained before transplant. These receptors came from a human donor who was the organ donor for an intestinal transplant. The CDR3 runs from the conserved cysteine through the conserved F or W. The size entry is marked missing in some rows and otherwise reads once, few, many or a size class.

V gene: TRBV7-2; J gene: TRBJ2-7; clone size: .; CDR3 protein: CASSLGQESSYEQYF
V gene: TRBV5-1; J gene: TRBJ2-1; clone size: once; CDR3 protein: CASSPGTRFDNEQFF
V gene: TRBV10-3; J gene: TRBJ2-2; clone size: once; CDR3 protein: CAISEDPGELFF
V gene: TRBV27; J gene: TRBJ1-2; clone size: few; CDR3 protein: CASSETGQGTYGYTF
V gene: TRBV7-6; J gene: TRBJ2-1; clone size: .; CDR3 protein: CASSPLAGGLGTNEQFF
V gene: TRBV7-9; J gene: TRBJ1-2; clone size: .; CDR3 protein: CASSLAATGEAGYTF
V gene: TRBV7-8; J gene: TRBJ1-5; clone size: .; CDR3 protein: CASSSSSNQPQHF
V gene: TRBV29-1; J gene: TRBJ1-1; clone size: .; CDR3 protein: CSVEGGQTNTEAFF
V gene: TRBV4-1; J gene: TRBJ2-7; clone size: .; CDR3 protein: CASSRQGQGQQYF
V gene: TRBV11-2; J gene: TRBJ2-7; clone size: .; CDR3 protein: CASSNTGAWSYEQYF
V gene: TRBV28; J gene: TRBJ1-1; clone size: .; CDR3 protein: CASTFPGLSQAFF
V gene: TRBV7-9; J gene: TRBJ2-7; clone size: .; CDR3 protein: CASSNPETGGYEQYF
V gene: TRBV11-2; J gene: TRBJ2-2; clone size: .; CDR3 protein: CASSPTGSGGELFF
V gene: TRBV7-2; J gene: TRBJ2-7; clone size: once; CDR3 protein: CASSFPERLAGASYEQYF
V gene: TRBV6-5; J gene: TRBJ2-7; clone size: .; CDR3 protein: CASGGGGYSYEQYF
V gene: TRBV9; J gene: TRBJ2-5; clone size: .; CDR3 protein: CASSPWERGDQTQYF
V gene: TRBV11-3; J gene: TRBJ2-1; clone size: once; CDR3 protein: CASSIGQALMYNEQFF
V gene: TRBV19; J gene: TRBJ1-5; clone size: .; CDR3 protein: CASSPPLGREKLQPQHF
V gene: TRBV12-2; J gene: TRBJ1-1; clone size: .; CDR3 protein: CASRRSTGFRTEAFF
V gene: TRBV7-9; J gene: TRBJ1-1; clone size: .; CDR3 protein: CASSLPRTEAFF
V gene: TRBV7-9; J gene: TRBJ1-2; clone size: .; CDR3 protein: CASSLNRDRGGYGYTF
V gene: TRBV25-1; J gene: TRBJ2-2; clone size: .; CDR3 protein: CASSEQNTGELFF
V gene: TRBV19; J gene: TRBJ2-5; clone size: .; CDR3 protein: CASRQGAKETQYF
V gene: TRBV11-2; J gene: TRBJ1-6; clone size: few; CDR3 protein: CASSTGTADSPLHF
V gene: TRBV5-4; J gene: TRBJ1-6; clone size: .; CDR3 protein: CASSGTGDLNSPLHF
V gene: TRBV28; J gene: TRBJ2-3; clone size: .; CDR3 protein: CASRKGQGSTDTQYF
V gene: TRBV9; J gene: TRBJ1-6; clone size: .; CDR3 protein: CASSVEAGMGSPLHF
V gene: TRBV4-3; J gene: TRBJ1-4; clone size: .; CDR3 protein: CASSQEAVGGNEKLFF
V gene: TRBV7-8; J gene: TRBJ1-5; clone size: .; CDR3 protein: CASSLFQNQPQHF
V gene: TRBV5-1; J gene: TRBJ2-7; clone size: .; CDR3 protein: CASSFDDRSYEQYF
V gene: TRBV7-9; J gene: TRBJ1-1; clone size: .; CDR3 protein: CASSSTEMNTEAFF
V gene: TRBV6-5; J gene: TRBJ1-1; clone size: .; CDR3 protein: CASSYSSVPGTEAFF
V gene: TRBV11-2; J gene: TRBJ2-1; clone size: .; CDR3 protein: CASSQDFYNEQFF
V gene: TRBV7-9; J gene: TRBJ2-7; clone size: .; CDR3 protein: CASSLAWDREGYEQYF
V gene: TRBV27; J gene: TRBJ2-1; clone size: .; CDR3 protein: CASSLSLGDLYNEQFF
V gene: TRBV5-4; J gene: TRBJ1-3; clone size: .; CDR3 protein: CASSLAGPSGNTIYF
V gene: TRBV11-2; J gene: TRBJ2-7; clone size: few; CDR3 protein: CASSSREGDYEQYF
V gene: TRBV7-9; J gene: TRBJ2-3; clone size: .; CDR3 protein: CASSLRTVPATDTQYF
V gene: TRBV6-6; J gene: TRBJ2-3; clone size: .; CDR3 protein: CASSTGGYSSTDTQYF
V gene: TRBV27; J gene: TRBJ2-7; clone size: .; CDR3 protein: CASSLSRGEGFYEQYF
V gene: TRBV27; J gene: TRBJ2-3; clone size: .; CDR3 protein: CASRSTGQVSTDTQYF
V gene: TRBV12-5; J gene: TRBJ1-2; clone size: once; CDR3 protein: CASGLAATGGNYGYTF
V gene: TRBV19; J gene: TRBJ2-7; clone size: .; CDR3 protein: CASRGEAYEQYF
V gene: TRBV7-6; J gene: TRBJ2-7; clone size: .; CDR3 protein: CASSFVLGEQYF
V gene: TRBV4-3; J gene: TRBJ1-2; clone size: .; CDR3 protein: CASSHTSEGNYGYTF
V gene: TRBV25-1; J gene: TRBJ2-3; clone size: .; CDR3 protein: CASSEGQGGTDTQYF
V gene: TRBV4-3; J gene: TRBJ2-2; clone size: .; CDR3 protein: CASSQALPQAATGELFF
V gene: TRBV5-5; J gene: TRBJ1-4; clone size: .; CDR3 protein: CASREATATNEKLFF
V gene: TRBV6-1; J gene: TRBJ1-1; clone size: .; CDR3 protein: CASSEGMWSMGQPQEAFF
V gene: TRBV7-9; J gene: TRBJ1-2; clone size: .; CDR3 protein: CASSQGTDYGYTF
V gene: TRBV4-3; J gene: TRBJ1-1; clone size: once; CDR3 protein: CASSEGQGAMNTEAFF
V gene: TRBV6-1; J gene: TRBJ2-5; clone size: .; CDR3 protein: CASSEDPGTETQYF
V gene: TRBV28; J gene: TRBJ2-7; clone size: .; CDR3 protein: CASSFPFAGGSSYEQYF
V gene: TRBV11-3; J gene: TRBJ2-5; clone size: .; CDR3 protein: CASSSIRSGAGETQYF